This entry is about one T cell receptor (beta chain). This sample is drawn from a study of Tregs in tolerant kidney transplant recipients. Generated by immunoSEQ multiplex PCR, the TCRdb table keeps only in-frame clones and is missing some. This sample has nearly 95,000 clones, with approximately 94% found just once. The sample was CD4+ T cells from blood, taken before the transplant. The receptor was derived from a human donor who received a combined kidney and bone marrow transplant.

The CDR3 nucleotides read TGTGCCAGCAGCCAAGGACTAGCGGGAGTAGGAGATACGCAGTATTTT. Protein product: CASSQGLAGVGDTQYF. This sequence joins TRBV7-2 and TRBJ2-3; 13 nucleotides match TRBD2. Per the germline V gene, CDR1 is SGHTA and CDR2 is FQGNSA. There are 16 residues in the CDR3. V shed 5 bases, J shed 5 bases, and the junction held 7 bases outside the gene matches.